The 26 T cell receptor beta chains in this list originate from one sample, sequenced in a study of molecular identifiers for immune sequencing clone quantification. Using its own MiXCR run on the PCR reads, TCRdb lists one record per CDR3 protein. The profile covers 80,000 to 95,000 distinct CDR3 sequences, with 15% to 20% appearing a single time and around 0.8% taken by the ten largest. Sequences were obtained from naive CD8+ T cells from blood, with Jurkat cell RNA spiked in. The subset was: FACS-sorted CD8+CD4-CCR7+CD45RA+ naive T cells. All receptors come from a human donor in good health. Some libraries in this study had Jurkat cell RNA spiked in.

This clonotype was seen at least ten times. The chain uses TRBV28 and TRBJ1-2; tentatively, D is TRBD1 (5 bases). With 7 bases removed from V and 10 bases from J, the gap between germline ends came to 13 bases. Germline assignment: CDR1 MDHEN and CDR2 SYDVKM. This CDR3 region has 11 residues. CDR3 sequence reads: CASIYDSHYTF. The CDR3 DNA sequence: TGTGCCAGCATCTACGACAGCCACTACACCTTC.

A word on this clonotype: Possible read error: a much larger clone is one base away. This chain's CDR3 is CASSPDRANEKLLF. In nucleotides, the CDR3 is TGTGCCAGCAGTCCGGACCGCGCTAATGAAAAACTGCTTTTT. The chain combines TRBV11-2 with TRBJ1-4; D gene uncertain. CDR3 length equals 14 residues. Germline V CDR1 and CDR2: SGHAT, FQNNGV.

The rearrangement joins TRBV20-1 to TRBJ1-1; 7 nucleotides match TRBD1. With 0 bases clipped from V and 5 bases from J, the junction kept 3 bases outside the gene matches. The CDR3 contains 13 residues. Germline CDR1 is DFQATT and CDR2 is SNEGSKA (reference sequence). Here the CDR3 reads CSARDIRGTEAFF. In DNA, the CDR3 is TGCAGTGCTAGAGATATCAGGGGGACTGAAGCTTTCTTT.

In its sample, this clonotype was seen a few times. The DNA for the CDR3 is TGTGCCAGCAGTCAGGGACTAATTTTCCGCAATGAGCAGTTCTTC. Residues: CASSQGLIFRNEQFF. The chain combines TRBV27 with TRBJ2-1; 7 bases map to TRBD2. The germline V gene has CDR1 MNHEY and CDR2 SMNVEV (reference sequence). The CDR3 extends over 15 amino acids. V lost 5 bases to trimming and J lost 6 bases; unmatched junction nucleotides: 10.

The sample holds many counts of this clonotype. The chain combines TRBV7-9 with TRBJ2-3; TRBD2 agrees at 9 bases. This CDR3 region has 17 residues. J gave up 0 bases and V 1 base, and 5 bases lay outside the gene matches. Germline CDR1 is SEHNR and CDR2 is FQNEAQ (reference sequence). This chain's CDR3 is CASSLVLAGTSTDTQYF. For the CDR3, the DNA is TGTGCCAGCAGCTTAGTCCTAGCGGGGACGAGCACAGATACGCAGTATTTT. The variable domain in full, completed from reference TRBV7-9 and TRBJ2-3, reads DTGVSQNPRHKITKRGQNVTFRCDPISEHNRLYWYRQTLGQGPEFLTYFQNEAQLEKSRLLSDRFSAERPKGSFSTLEIQRTEQGDSAMYLCASSLVLAGTSTDTQYFGPGTRLTVL.

This clonotype was seen ten or more times. V gene TRBV14 combines with J gene TRBJ2-5; no clear D gene. Looked up from germline, CDR1 is SGHDN and CDR2 is FVKESK. CDR3 size: 16 residues. Trimming cost V 0 bases and J 5 bases, with 16 bases left between them. CDR3 sequence: CASSQDPPGPSETQYF. CDR3 coding DNA: TGTGCCAGCAGCCAAGACCCTCCTGGACCTTCGGAGACCCAGTACTTC.

This clonotype was counted a few times. One base away lies a much larger clone, so this may be a sequencing read error. The V and J genes are TRBV7-3 and TRBJ2-3, with no clear D. The CDR3 has 13 residues. The germline V and J ends were trimmed by 5 bases and 5 bases, with 11 bases remaining between them. Looked up from germline, CDR1 is SGHTA and CDR2 is FQGTGA. CDR3: CASSATELDTQYF. CDR3 DNA sequence: TGTGCCAGCAGCGCTACGGAGCTAGATACGCAGTATTTT. Together with reference TRBV7-3 and TRBJ2-3, the CDR3 gives the full variable domain: GAGVSQTPSNKVTEKGKYVELRCDPISGHTALYWYRQSLGQGPEFLIYFQGTGAADDSGLPNDRFFAVRPEGSVSTLKIQRTERGDSAVYLCASSATELDTQYFGPGTRLTVL.

This clonotype showed up many times. This chain links TRBV4-1 with TRBJ1-1; the D is unclear. In germline, CDR1 is MGHRA, CDR2 YSYEKL. Trimming removed 1 base from V and 4 bases from J, with 13 bases in between. CDR3 length equals 15 residues. The CDR3 region has the DNA TGCGCCAGCAGCCAAGGGGCGCGGGCGGTCACTGAAGCTTTCTTT. This translates into CASSQGARAVTEAFF.

This clonotype was seen repeatedly, ten times or more. V gene TRBV20-1 combines with J gene TRBJ1-1; no reliable D call. V was shortened by 6 bases and J by 7 bases, with 12 bases between the two germline ends. Germline V lookup: CDR1 DFQATT, CDR2 SNEGSKA (reference sequence). This CDR3 spans 11 amino acids. The CDR3 here is CSARSGIEAFF. The CDR3 DNA follows: TGCAGTGCCCGTAGCGGAATTGAAGCTTTCTTT.

Many counts were recorded for this clonotype. This chain links TRBV12-3 or TRBV12-4 with TRBJ2-1; possibly TRBD1 for D (5 bases). CDR3 length equals 13 residues. Trimming cost V 2 bases and J 8 bases, with 10 bases left between them. The CDR3 spells CASSLRGPDEQFF. Written as DNA, the CDR3 is TGTGCCAGCAGTTTAAGGGGCCCCGATGAGCAGTTCTTC.

This clonotype was picked up many times. The chain links TRBV4-1 to TRBJ1-1; TRBD1 matches at 7 bases. Germline V gene lookup returns CDR1 MGHRA and CDR2 YSYEKL. Losses at the gene ends were 0 bases for V and 0 bases for J; bases not matched to a gene: 4. The CDR3 spans 16 residues. The CDR3 region has the DNA TGCGCCAGCAGCCAAGATCCAGGACAGGTGAACACTGAAGCTTTCTTT. Amino acid sequence: CASSQDPGQVNTEAFF.

Of note for this clonotype: Just one base apart from a much larger clone, this may be a read error. The V call is TRBV20-1, the J call TRBJ2-1, with unresolved D. Germline CDR1 is DFQATT and CDR2 is SNEGSKA (reference sequence). This CDR3 has 14 residues. Trimming stripped 1 base from V and 0 bases from J, with 7 bases between. The CDR3 sequence: CSARVSCSYNEQFF. The CDR3 coding sequence is TGCAGTGCTAGAGTGTCCTGCTCCTACAATGAGCAGTTCTTC.

This clonotype was seen at least ten times. The chain uses TRBV11-2 and TRBJ2-1; 9 nucleotides match TRBD1. Losses at the gene ends were 4 bases for V and 3 bases for J; bases not matched to a gene: 7. CDR1 is SGHAT, CDR2 FQNNGV, per germline. The CDR3 loop spans 16 amino acids. Here the CDR3 DNA reads TGTGCCAGCAGCTCACCGACAGGGGGAGGCTACAATGAGCAGTTCTTC. Translation gives CASSSPTGGGYNEQFF.

There are many counts of this clonotype. The CDR3 here is CSARASDRITGANVLTF. As DNA, the CDR3 is TGCAGTGCTAGAGCTTCAGACAGGATAACTGGGGCCAACGTCCTGACTTTC. The rearrangement links TRBV20-1 to TRBJ2-6; TRBD1 might be the D (6 bases). Germline V gene data show CDR1 as DFQATT and CDR2 as SNEGSKA (reference sequence). The CDR3 covers 17 residues. The germline V and J ends were trimmed by 1 base and 2 bases, with 15 bases remaining between them.

This clonotype was found many times. The CDR3 loop is CSVLRASGANVLTF. The DNA for the CDR3 is TGCAGCGTTCTCAGGGCCTCTGGGGCCAACGTCCTGACTTTC. V usage is TRBV29-1 and J usage is TRBJ2-6; D is perhaps TRBD1 (5 bases). The CDR3 covers 14 residues. Germline V gene sequence: CDR1 SQVTM, CDR2 ANQGSEA. The V gene lost 5 bases and the J gene lost 0 bases, with 8 bases spanning the gap.

This clonotype was detected many times. The chain carries TRBV12-3 or TRBV12-4 and TRBJ2-3, with unresolved D. V shed 10 bases and J shed 0 bases, with 17 bases lying between them. The CDR3 extends over 15 amino acids. The CDR3 coding sequence is TGTGCCACGGCTTTTGGGCGCTCTAGCACAGATACGCAGTATTTT. It translates to CATAFGRSSTDTQYF.

As regards this clonotype: This may come from a read error, since a much larger clone is one base off. This chain joins TRBV7-9 and TRBJ2-3; 11 bases agree with TRBD1. This CDR3 is built from 15 residues. The V gene's germline CDR1 is SEHNR and CDR2 FQNEAQ (reference sequence). V shed 9 bases, J shed 7 bases, and the junction held 12 bases outside the gene matches. DNA of the CDR3: TGTGCCAGTAAGGACAGGGGGCTCCGGACATATACGCAGTATTTT. Translating it yields CASKDRGLRTYTQYF.

This clonotype was detected only a few times. A clone one base away is much larger, so this may be a read error. This chain uses TRBV12-3 or TRBV12-4 with TRBJ2-2; maybe TRBD2 (5 bases). Trimming cost V 9 bases and J 3 bases, with 11 bases left between them. The CDR3 is made up of 13 amino acids. As DNA, the CDR3 is TGTGCCAGTGAACGGGGTTACACCGGGGAGCTGTTTTTT. This gives the protein CASERGYTGELFF.

Note on this clonotype: Since a much larger clone is just one base distant, this may be a read error. The V call is TRBV2, the J call TRBJ2-7, with 8 bases that match TRBD2. The CDR3 spans 13 residues. Germline trimming cut 9 bases from V and 6 bases from J; bases unmatched to any gene: 10. The V gene's germline CDR1 is SNHLY and CDR2 FYNNEI. The CDR3 DNA reads TGTGCCAGAGGCAGCGGGGGCCCCTGCGAGCAGTACTTC. Protein sequence: CARGSGGPCEQYF.

This clonotype has ten or more counts. The rearrangement links TRBV20-1 to TRBJ1-5, with D perhaps TRBD1 (6 bases). Between the trimmed V and J ends, which lost 5 bases and 0 bases, there was a span of 14 bases. Germline assignment: CDR1 DFQATT and CDR2 SNEGSKA (reference sequence). The CDR3 covers 15 residues. DNA of the CDR3: TGCAGTGCTTCCCGGACAGTTTATAGCAATCAGCCCCAGCATTTT. Translation: CSASRTVYSNQPQHF.

This clonotype was counted many times. This chain links TRBV3-1 with TRBJ1-5, with D perhaps matching TRBD1 (5 bases). The V gene lost 1 base and the J gene lost 7 bases, with 17 bases spanning the gap. Germline CDR1 is LGHDT and CDR2 is YNNKEL (reference sequence). The CDR3 sequence is 16 residues long. CDR3 sequence (DNA): TGTGCCAGCAGCCAAGGGGGGTTCGTGCGCGGGCAGCCCCAGCATTTT. Translating it yields CASSQGGFVRGQPQHF.

Concerning this clonotype: A much bigger clone sits one base away, suggesting this may be a read error. This chain connects TRBV20-1 to TRBJ2-3; D may be TRBD2 (6 bases). In germline, CDR1 is DFQATT, CDR2 SNEGSKA (reference sequence). This CDR3 spans 13 amino acids. The chain's CDR3 is CSPRAGRTDTRYF. The CDR3 DNA reads TGCAGCCCCCGTGCGGGACGCACAGATACGCGGTATTTT.

There are many counts of this clonotype. The V gene is TRBV7-9, the J gene TRBJ2-3; 9 nucleotides align to TRBD1. This CDR3 is built from 16 residues. The V and J ends lost 4 bases and 0 bases, in that order; junction bases with no gene match: 5. Germline CDR1 and CDR2: SEHNR and FQNEAQ (reference sequence). CDR3 in DNA: TGTGCCAGCAGCTCGCGACAGGGGGATAGCACAGATACGCAGTATTTT. This gives the protein CASSSRQGDSTDTQYF.

This clonotype occurred many times. The chain employs TRBV4-3 and TRBJ1-6, with D possibly being TRBD1 (5 bases). The CDR3 is 14 residues long. V was shortened by 5 bases and J by 9 bases, with 14 bases between the two germline ends. Germline CDR1 and CDR2: LGHNA and YSLEER. The chain's CDR3 is CASSGTQTGSPLHF. The CDR3 DNA reads as TGCGCCAGCAGCGGTACGCAAACAGGTTCACCCCTCCACTTT.

Turning to this clonotype: A clone one base away is much larger, so this may be a read error. This sequence joins TRBV7-9 and TRBJ2-3, with D unresolved. Deletions cut 1 base from V and 0 bases from J, with 2 bases between. The CDR3 is 13 amino acids. Germline values: CDR1 SEHNR, CDR2 FQNEAQ (reference sequence). CDR3 bases: TGTGCCAGCAGCTTAGAGAGCACAGATACGCAGTATTTT. Protein: CASSLESTDTQYF.

This clonotype was picked up many times. The chain is built from TRBV7-6 and TRBJ2-3, with D unresolved. Germline CDR1 reads SGHVS; CDR2 reads FNYEAQ. V was pared by 0 bases and J by 0 bases, with 10 bases between. This CDR3 region has 16 residues. CDR3: CASSLAFGQSTDTQYF. As DNA, the CDR3 is TGTGCCAGCAGCTTAGCTTTCGGGCAAAGCACAGATACGCAGTATTTT.